The TCR beta chain under discussion was sequenced for a study of human T cells and chemical hapten exposure. Study at large: Patch tests containing 0.01% DPC, applied to the upper back, were read at 6 days.

Time point denoted: pre-sensitization, week 0. The treatment denotes: therapeutic diphenylcyclopropenone sensitization with weekly scalp DPC. TCRdb fed the RACE reads into MiXCR, producing one record per CDR3 protein. The data show about 380,000 distinct CDR3 sequences, approximately 5% seen once. The table lists this clonotype with a few counts. Sample: whole blood, taken in connection with sensitization to the hapten diphenylcyclopropenone (DPC). This clonotype was sampled from a woman aged 45-65 years with alopecia areata. Some clones in this sample may be carry-over from other donors' samples.

As DNA, the CDR3 is TGTGCCAGCAGCCAAGGAGAAAGGGGAATCTGGGCTGAGCAGTTCTTC. Protein: CASSQGERGIWAEQFF. V usage is TRBV14 and J usage is TRBJ2-1; maybe TRBD1 (5 bases). V was trimmed by 1 base and J by 9 bases, leaving 19 bases between them. Per germline, CDR1 SGHDN and CDR2 FVKESK. The CDR3 has 16 residues.